This T cell receptor (beta chain) is from a study of tumor-infiltrating lymphocytes in primary liver carcinoma. Co-extraction yielded RNA and DNA from around 20-30 mg of unsorted bulk tissue. The CDR3 contains 15 residues. The germline CDR1 and CDR2 sequences are MDHEN and SYDVKM. As regards this clonotype: A junction end diverges from the germline sequence, so it may reflect a read error.

Constant-region priming of roughly 490 ng total RNA yielded TCR beta cDNA. Libraries covering TCR beta were generated through three nested multiplex PCR rounds (using a slightly modified ARM-PCR). TRBV1-TRBV30 forward primers paired with a C-beta reverse primer drove the first two PCR rounds, about 9 cycles each. TCRdb recomputed calls from the multiplex PCR reads with MiXCR, one row per CDR3 protein. Of about 74,000 distinct CDR3 sequences listed, over 60% were seen once; the top ten hold about a quarter. The source material was liver tumor tissue from sampling region 4. The subset is: tumor region T4, right-lateral pole. The V call is TRBV28, the J call TRBJ2-5; maybe TRBD2 (5 bases). The sequence came from a man in his forties with primary liver carcinoma and hepatitis B virus infection. In DNA form, the CDR3 reads TGTGCCAGCAGTTTTGGGTTAAACCCCGGGGAGACCAAGTACTTC. Amino acid sequence: CASSFGLNPGETKYF.